This T cell receptor (beta chain) was captured by sequencing in a study of vaccination effects on CD4 cells after COVID-19. Sequencing followed a ViraFEST assay step that expanded antigen-specific CD4+ T cells with viral peptide pools. Scientists isolated CD4+ T cells after a roughly nine-day culture period ended. Participants completed two doses of the BNT162b2 or mRNA-1273 vaccine. It was with about 10 IU/ml IL-2 and around 9.9 ug/ml peptides that a few million PBMC per well were cultured. CDR3 length: 13 residues. Germline loops: CDR1 SEHNR, CDR2 FQNEAQ (reference sequence). V was clipped by 4 bases and J by 11 bases, with 17 bases between them. Produced via immunoSEQ multiplex PCR; TCRdb's table is partial and in-frame only. In the table there are under 25,000 clones, roughly 80% of which are singletons. Turning to this clone: The antigen is not known.

The gene calls are TRBV7-9 and TRBJ1-1, with D maybe TRBD1 (5 bases). The source material was CD4+ T cells from PBMCs cultured with SARS-CoV-2 spike peptides, sampled after COVID-19 vaccination. The sequence was obtained from a human donor who received a COVID-19 vaccine. Some clones in this sample may be carry-over from other donors' samples. The CDR3 DNA sequence: TGTGCCAGCAGCTGGACCGTCCAGGGAGAGGCTTTCTTT. Translated: CASSWTVQGEAFF.